The T cell receptor beta chain under discussion was sequenced for a study of molecular identifiers for immune sequencing clone quantification. TCRdb called the PCR reads again in MiXCR, with one record for every CDR3 protein. This repertoire shows hundreds of thousands of distinct CDR3 sequences, just under 20% found once; its top ten account for around 0.9%. CDR1 is DFQATT, CDR2 SNEGSKA, per germline (reference sequence). The V end lost 6 bases, the J end lost 3 bases, and 18 bases lay between the germline ends. The CDR3 length is 14 residues. Study-wide results and limits: Underestimation of highly expanded clone sizes could arise where identical TCR molecules share a barcode. For effector cells, clones above 20 RNA copies held over 97% of molecules; for naive cells, under 1%.

About this clonotype itself: The antigen is undetermined.

The material sequenced was naive CD8+ T cells from blood, with Jurkat cell RNA spiked in. This sample's subset: FACS-sorted CD8+CD4-CCR7+CD45RA+ naive T cells. The origin of this receptor is a human donor in good health. Some libraries in this study had Jurkat cell RNA spiked in. This chain links TRBV20-1 with TRBJ2-7; TRBD2 is a possible D gene (5 bases). The CDR3 reads CSAESDGDGYEQYF. DNA for the CDR3: TGCAGTGCCGAATCCGACGGGGATGGCTACGAGCAGTACTTC.